This T cell receptor beta chain was identified during a study of shared clonotypes between healthy human individuals. The naive CD8 subset, CD45RO-negative cells positively selected for CCR7, excluded terminally differentiated effector memory CD45RA+ cells. Caucasian adults residing in Nashville, Tennessee made up all the donors. Study findings and constraints: Expectations were that clonotype sharing among donors would be affected by sequencing depth.

The repertoire was sequenced with immunoSEQ multiplex PCR; TCRdb's copy has only in-frame clones and lacks some. The repertoire holds about 590,000 clones, with 95% to 96% as singletons. A note on this clone: Its antigen is as yet unknown.

What was sequenced was naive CD8+ T cells sorted from blood. This receptor was taken from a woman in her twenties or thirties in good health.

As DNA, the CDR3 is TGTGCCAGCAGATTACTAGCGGCGGTCGGGTCCGGGGAGCTGTTTTTT. Amino acids: CASRLLAAVGSGELFF. The chain recombines TRBV27 with TRBJ2-2, with TRBD2 identical over 8 bases. The germline CDR1 and CDR2 sequences are MNHEY and SMNVEV (reference sequence). The CDR3 totals 16 residues. V gave up 6 bases and J gave up 6 bases; unmatched junction bases: 12.